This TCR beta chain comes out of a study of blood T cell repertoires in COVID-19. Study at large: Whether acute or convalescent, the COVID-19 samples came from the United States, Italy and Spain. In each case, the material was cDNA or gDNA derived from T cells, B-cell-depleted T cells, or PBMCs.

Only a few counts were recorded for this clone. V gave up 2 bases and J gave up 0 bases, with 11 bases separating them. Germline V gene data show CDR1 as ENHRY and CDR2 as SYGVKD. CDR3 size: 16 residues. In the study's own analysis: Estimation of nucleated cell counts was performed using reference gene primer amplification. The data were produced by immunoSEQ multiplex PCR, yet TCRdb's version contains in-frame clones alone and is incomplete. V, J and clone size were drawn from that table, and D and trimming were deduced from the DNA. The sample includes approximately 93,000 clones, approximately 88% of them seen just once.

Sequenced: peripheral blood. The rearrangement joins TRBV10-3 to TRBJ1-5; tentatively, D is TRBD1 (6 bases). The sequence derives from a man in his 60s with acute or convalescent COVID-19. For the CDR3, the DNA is TGTGCCATCAGTGAGGGACAGACTTATAGCAATCAGCCCCAGCATTTT. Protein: CAISEGQTYSNQPQHF.